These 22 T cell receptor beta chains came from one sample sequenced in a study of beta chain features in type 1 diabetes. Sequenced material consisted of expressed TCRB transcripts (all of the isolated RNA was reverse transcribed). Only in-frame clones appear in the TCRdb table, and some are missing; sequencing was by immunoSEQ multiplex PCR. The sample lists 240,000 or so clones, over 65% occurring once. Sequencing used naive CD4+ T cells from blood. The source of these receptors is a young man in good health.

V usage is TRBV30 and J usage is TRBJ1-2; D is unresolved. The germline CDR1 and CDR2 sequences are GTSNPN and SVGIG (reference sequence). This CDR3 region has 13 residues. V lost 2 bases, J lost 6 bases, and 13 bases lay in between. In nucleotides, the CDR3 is TGTGCCTGGAGTAAAGGGTATCAGGATGGCTACACCTTC. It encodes CAWSKGYQDGYTF.

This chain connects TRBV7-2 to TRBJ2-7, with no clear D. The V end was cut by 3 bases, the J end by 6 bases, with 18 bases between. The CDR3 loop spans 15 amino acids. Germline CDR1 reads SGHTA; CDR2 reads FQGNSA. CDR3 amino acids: CASSFEGFRTGEQYF. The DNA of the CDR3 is TGTGCCAGCAGCTTCGAAGGATTCCGTACGGGCGAGCAGTACTTC.

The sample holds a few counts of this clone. The CDR3 bases are TGTGCCAGCAGCCACTATGTTGAAGGGCGTGGTGAGCAGTTCTTC. It yields the protein CASSHYVEGRGEQFF. The rearrangement uses TRBV14 and TRBJ2-1, with D hard to call. The CDR3 is 15 amino acids. The germline V gene has CDR1 SGHDN and CDR2 FVKESK. Trimming took off 3 bases at V and 9 bases at J, with 18 bases between the two ends.

The CDR3 is CASSPGQGIIEQYF. CDR3 nucleotide sequence: TGTGCCAGCAGCCCGGGACAGGGTATCATCGAGCAGTACTTC. This chain joins TRBV27 and TRBJ2-7, with TRBD1 identical over 9 bases. Trimming removed 6 bases from V and 6 bases from J; junction bases left unmatched: 9. CDR3 size: 14 residues. Germline-derived CDR1 and CDR2 are MNHEY and SMNVEV (reference sequence).

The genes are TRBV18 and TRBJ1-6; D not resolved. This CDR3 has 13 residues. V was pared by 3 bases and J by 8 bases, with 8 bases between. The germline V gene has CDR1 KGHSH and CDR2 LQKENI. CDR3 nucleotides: TGTGCCAGCTCACCGACCGGGGATTCACCCCTCCACTTT. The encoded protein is CASSPTGDSPLHF.

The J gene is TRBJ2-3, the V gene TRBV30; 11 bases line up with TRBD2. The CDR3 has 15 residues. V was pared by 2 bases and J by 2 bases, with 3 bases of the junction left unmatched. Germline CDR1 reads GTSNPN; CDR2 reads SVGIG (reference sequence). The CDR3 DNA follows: TGTGCCTGGAGTTCACTAGCGGGGGCCACAGATACGCAGTATTTT. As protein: CAWSSLAGATDTQYF.

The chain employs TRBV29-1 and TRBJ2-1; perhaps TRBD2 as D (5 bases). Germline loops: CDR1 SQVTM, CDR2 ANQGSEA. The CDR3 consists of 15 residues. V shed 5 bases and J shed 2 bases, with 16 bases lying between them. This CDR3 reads CSVIFAGPAYNEQFF. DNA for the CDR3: TGCAGCGTTATTTTCGCGGGTCCCGCCTACAATGAGCAGTTCTTC.

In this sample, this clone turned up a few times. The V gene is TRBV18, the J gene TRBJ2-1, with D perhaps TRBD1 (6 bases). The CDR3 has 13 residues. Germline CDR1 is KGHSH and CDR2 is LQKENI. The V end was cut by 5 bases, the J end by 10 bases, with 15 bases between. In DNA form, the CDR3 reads TGTGCCAGCTCATCTGGACAGCCCCGAGAGCAGTTCTTC. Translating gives CASSSGQPREQFF.

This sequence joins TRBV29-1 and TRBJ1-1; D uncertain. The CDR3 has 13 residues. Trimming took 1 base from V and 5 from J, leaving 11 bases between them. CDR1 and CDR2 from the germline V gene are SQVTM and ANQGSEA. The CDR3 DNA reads TGCAGCGTTGAAGGCAGCTCTGGGACTGAAGCTTTCTTT. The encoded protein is CSVEGSSGTEAFF.

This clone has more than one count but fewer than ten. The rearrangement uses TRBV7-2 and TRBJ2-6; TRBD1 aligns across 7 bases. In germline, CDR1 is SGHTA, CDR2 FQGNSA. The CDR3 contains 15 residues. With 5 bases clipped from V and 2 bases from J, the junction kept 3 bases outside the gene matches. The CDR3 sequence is CASSPDRAGANVLTF. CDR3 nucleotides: TGTGCCAGCAGCCCCGACAGGGCTGGGGCCAACGTCCTGACTTTC.

The CDR3 region is CASSQLPNLETQYF. The CDR3 DNA sequence: TGCGCCAGCAGTCAGTTACCCAATCTAGAGACCCAGTACTTC. V is TRBV4-1 and J is TRBJ2-5; no clear D gene. Trimming cost V 6 bases and J 4 bases, with 15 bases left between them. This CDR3 is 14 amino acids long. Per germline, CDR1 MGHRA and CDR2 YSYEKL.

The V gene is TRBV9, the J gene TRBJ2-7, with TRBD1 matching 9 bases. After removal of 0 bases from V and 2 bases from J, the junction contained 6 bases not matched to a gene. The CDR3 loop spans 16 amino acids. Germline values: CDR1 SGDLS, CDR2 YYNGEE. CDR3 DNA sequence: TGTGCCAGCAGCGTAGGGGGCCGGGACAGGGCCTACGAGCAGTACTTC. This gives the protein CASSVGGRDRAYEQYF.

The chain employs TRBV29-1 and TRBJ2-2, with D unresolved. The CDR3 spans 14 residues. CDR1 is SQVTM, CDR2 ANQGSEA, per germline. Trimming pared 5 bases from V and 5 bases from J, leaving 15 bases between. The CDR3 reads CSVWIGFRTGELFF. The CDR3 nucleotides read TGCAGCGTTTGGATAGGTTTTCGGACCGGGGAGCTGTTTTTT.

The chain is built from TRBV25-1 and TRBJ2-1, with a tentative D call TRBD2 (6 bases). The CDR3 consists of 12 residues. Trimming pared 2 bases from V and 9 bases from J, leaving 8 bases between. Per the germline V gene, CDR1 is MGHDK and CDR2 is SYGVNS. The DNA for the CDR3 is TGTGCCAGCAGTGAAGGGGACTTTGAGCAGTTCTTC. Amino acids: CASSEGDFEQFF. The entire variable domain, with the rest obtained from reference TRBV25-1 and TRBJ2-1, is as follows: EADIYQTPRYLVIGTGKKITLECSQTMGHDKMYWYQQDPGMELHLIHYSYGVNSTEKGDLSSESTVSRIRTEHFPLTLESARPSHTSQYLCASSEGDFEQFFGPGTRLTVL.

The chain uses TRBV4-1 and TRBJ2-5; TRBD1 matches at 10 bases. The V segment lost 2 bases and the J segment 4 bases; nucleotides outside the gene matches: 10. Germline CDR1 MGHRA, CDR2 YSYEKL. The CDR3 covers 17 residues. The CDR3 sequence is CASSQRAPGQGTETQYF. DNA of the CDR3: TGCGCCAGCAGCCAAAGGGCTCCGGGACAGGGGACAGAGACCCAGTACTTC.

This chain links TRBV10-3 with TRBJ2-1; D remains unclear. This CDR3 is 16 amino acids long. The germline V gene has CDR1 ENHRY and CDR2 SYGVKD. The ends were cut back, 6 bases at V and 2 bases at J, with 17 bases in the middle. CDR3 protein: CAISRDSQYTYNEQFF. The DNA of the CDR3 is TGTGCCATCAGCCGCGATTCGCAGTATACCTACAATGAGCAGTTCTTC.

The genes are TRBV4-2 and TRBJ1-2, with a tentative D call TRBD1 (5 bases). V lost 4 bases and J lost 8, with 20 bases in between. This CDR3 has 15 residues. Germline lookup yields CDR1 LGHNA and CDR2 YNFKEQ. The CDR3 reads CASSRSIGTAQGYTF. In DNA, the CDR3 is TGTGCCAGCAGCCGGTCCATCGGGACTGCACAGGGCTACACCTTC.

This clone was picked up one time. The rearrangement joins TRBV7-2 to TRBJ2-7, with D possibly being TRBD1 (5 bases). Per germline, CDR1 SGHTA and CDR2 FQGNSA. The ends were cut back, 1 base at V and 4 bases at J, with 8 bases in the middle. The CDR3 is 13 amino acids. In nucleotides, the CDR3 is TGTGCCAGCAGCTTAGAGGGGAAATACGAGCAGTACTTC. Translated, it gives CASSLEGKYEQYF.

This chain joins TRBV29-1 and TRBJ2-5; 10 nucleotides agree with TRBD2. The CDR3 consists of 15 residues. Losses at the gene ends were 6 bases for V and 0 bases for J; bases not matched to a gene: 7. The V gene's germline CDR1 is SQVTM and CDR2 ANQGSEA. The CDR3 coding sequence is TGCAGCGTCCTAGGACTAGCGGTGTACCAAGAGACCCAGTACTTC. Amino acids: CSVLGLAVYQETQYF.

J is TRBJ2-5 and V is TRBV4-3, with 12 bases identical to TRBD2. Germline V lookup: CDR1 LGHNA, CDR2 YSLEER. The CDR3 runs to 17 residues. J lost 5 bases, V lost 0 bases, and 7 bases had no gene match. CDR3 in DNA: TGCGCCAGCAGCCAAGATTCGACTAGCGGGAGTTTGGAGACCCAGTACTTC. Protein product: CASSQDSTSGSLETQYF.

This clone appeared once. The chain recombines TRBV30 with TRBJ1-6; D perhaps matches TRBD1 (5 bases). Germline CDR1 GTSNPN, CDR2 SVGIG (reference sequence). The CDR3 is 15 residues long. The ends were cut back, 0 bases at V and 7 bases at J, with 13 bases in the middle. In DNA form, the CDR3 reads TGTGCCTGGAGTGTACTAAGACAGATAAATTCACCCCTCCACTTT. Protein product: CAWSVLRQINSPLHF.

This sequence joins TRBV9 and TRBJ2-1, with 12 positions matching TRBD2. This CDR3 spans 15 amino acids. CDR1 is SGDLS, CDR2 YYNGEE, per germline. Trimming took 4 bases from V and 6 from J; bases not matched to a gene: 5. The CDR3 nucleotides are TGTGCCAGCAGCCCAAGACTAGCGGGAGTCAATGAGCAGTTCTTC. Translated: CASSPRLAGVNEQFF.